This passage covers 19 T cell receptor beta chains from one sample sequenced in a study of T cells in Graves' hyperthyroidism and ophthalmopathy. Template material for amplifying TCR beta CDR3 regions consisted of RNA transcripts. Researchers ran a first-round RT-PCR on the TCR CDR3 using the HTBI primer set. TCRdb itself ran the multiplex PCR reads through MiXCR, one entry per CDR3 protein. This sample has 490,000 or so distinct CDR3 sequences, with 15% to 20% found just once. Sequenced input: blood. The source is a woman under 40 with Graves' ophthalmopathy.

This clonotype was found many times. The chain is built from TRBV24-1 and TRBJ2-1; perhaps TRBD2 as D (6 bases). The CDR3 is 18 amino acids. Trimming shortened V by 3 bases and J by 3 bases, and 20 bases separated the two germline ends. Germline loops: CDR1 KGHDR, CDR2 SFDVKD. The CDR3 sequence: CATSDADPGRRGYNEQFF. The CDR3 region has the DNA TGTGCCACCAGTGATGCCGACCCGGGGAGGAGGGGCTACAATGAGCAGTTCTTC.

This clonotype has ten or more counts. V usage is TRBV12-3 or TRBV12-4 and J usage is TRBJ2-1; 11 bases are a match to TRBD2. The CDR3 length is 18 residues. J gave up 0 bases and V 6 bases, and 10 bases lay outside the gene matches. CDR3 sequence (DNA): TGTGCCAGCAGGCCGGTTAGCGGGAGGGAGGGCTCCTACAATGAGCAGTTCTTC. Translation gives CASRPVSGREGSYNEQFF.

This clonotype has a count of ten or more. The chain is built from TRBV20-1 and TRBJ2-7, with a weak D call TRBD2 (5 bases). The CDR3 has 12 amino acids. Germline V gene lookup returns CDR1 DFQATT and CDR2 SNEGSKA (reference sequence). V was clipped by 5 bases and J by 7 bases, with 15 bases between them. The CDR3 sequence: CSARRSGIEQYF. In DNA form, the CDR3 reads TGCAGTGCTCGAAGGTCGGGGATTGAGCAGTACTTC.

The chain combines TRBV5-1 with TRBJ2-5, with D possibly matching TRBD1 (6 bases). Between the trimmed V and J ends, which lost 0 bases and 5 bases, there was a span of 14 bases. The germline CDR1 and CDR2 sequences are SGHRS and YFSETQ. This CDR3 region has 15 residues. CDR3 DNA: TGCGCCAGCAGCTTGGCCACACAGGGCGGGGAGACCCAGTACTTC. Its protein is CASSLATQGGETQYF.

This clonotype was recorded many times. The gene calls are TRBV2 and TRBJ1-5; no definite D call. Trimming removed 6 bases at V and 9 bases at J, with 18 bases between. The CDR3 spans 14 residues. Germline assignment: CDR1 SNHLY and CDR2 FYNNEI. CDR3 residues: CASSPGNSVLPQHF. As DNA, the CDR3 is TGTGCCAGCAGCCCGGGGAACAGTGTCTTGCCCCAGCATTTT. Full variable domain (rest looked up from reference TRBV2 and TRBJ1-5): EPEVTQTPSHQVTQMGQEVILRCVPISNHLYFYWYRQILGQKVEFLVSFYNNEISEKSEIFDDQFSVERPDGSNFTLKIRSTKLEDSAMYFCASSPGNSVLPQHFGDGTRLSIL.

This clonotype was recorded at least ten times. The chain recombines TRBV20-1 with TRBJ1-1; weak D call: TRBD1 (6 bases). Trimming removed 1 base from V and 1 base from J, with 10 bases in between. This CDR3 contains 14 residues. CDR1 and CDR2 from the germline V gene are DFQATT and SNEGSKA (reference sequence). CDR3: CSARVGGGNTEAFF. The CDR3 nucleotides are TGCAGTGCTAGAGTTGGGGGCGGGAACACTGAAGCTTTCTTT.

The CDR3 reads CSASTGNEQFF. CDR3 in DNA: TGCAGTGCTTCGACGGGGAATGAGCAGTTCTTC. This rearrangement joins TRBV20-1 to TRBJ2-1, with D possibly matching TRBD2 (5 bases). CDR1 is DFQATT, CDR2 SNEGSKA, per germline (reference sequence). Trimming removed 5 bases at V and 7 bases at J, with 9 bases between. The CDR3 sequence is 11 residues long.

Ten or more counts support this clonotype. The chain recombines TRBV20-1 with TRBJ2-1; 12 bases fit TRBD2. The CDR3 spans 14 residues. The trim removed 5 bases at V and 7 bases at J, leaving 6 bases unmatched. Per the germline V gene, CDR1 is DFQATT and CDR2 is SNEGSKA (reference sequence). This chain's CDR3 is CSAPTSGSGNEQFF. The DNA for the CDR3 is TGCAGTGCTCCGACTAGCGGGAGCGGAAATGAGCAGTTCTTC.

This chain's CDR3 is CASSPGQDNTGELFF. DNA of the CDR3: TGTGCCAGCAGCCCTGGACAGGATAACACCGGGGAGCTGTTTTTT. The chain recombines TRBV5-4 with TRBJ2-2; 7 bases align to TRBD1. This CDR3 comprises 15 residues. With V trimmed by 4 bases and J by 2 bases, 5 bases remained unmatched. Germline V gives CDR1 SGHNT, CDR2 YYREEE (reference sequence).

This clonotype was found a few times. This CDR3 is CASEMNWGHTGELFF. Here the CDR3 DNA reads TGTGCCAGCGAGATGAACTGGGGGCACACCGGGGAGCTGTTTTTT. The V and J genes are TRBV6-1 and TRBJ2-2; possibly TRBD1 for D (6 bases). The CDR3 extends over 15 amino acids. The V end was cut by 8 bases, the J end by 3 bases, with 16 bases between. Germline loops: CDR1 MNHNS, CDR2 SASEGT.

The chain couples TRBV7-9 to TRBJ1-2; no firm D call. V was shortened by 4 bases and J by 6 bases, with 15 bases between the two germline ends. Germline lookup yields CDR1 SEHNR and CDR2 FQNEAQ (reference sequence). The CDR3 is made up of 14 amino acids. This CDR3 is CASSWTGNSDGYTF. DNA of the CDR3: TGTGCCAGCAGCTGGACCGGGAATAGTGATGGCTACACCTTC. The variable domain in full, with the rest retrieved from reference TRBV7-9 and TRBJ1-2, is DTGVSQNPRHKITKRGQNVTFRCDPISEHNRLYWYRQTLGQGPEFLTYFQNEAQLEKSRLLSDRFSAERPKGSFSTLEIQRTEQGDSAMYLCASSWTGNSDGYTFGSGTRLTVV.

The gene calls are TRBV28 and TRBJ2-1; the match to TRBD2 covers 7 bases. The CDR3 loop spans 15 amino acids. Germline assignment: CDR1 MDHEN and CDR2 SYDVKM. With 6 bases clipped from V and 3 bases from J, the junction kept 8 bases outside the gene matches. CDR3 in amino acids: CASRQLARDYNEQFF. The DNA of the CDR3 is TGTGCCAGCAGACAACTAGCGAGGGACTACAATGAGCAGTTCTTC.

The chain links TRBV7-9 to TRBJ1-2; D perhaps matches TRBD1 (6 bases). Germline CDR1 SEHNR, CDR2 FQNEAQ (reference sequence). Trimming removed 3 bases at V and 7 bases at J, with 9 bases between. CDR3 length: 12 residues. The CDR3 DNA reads TGTGCCAGCAGCTTTGGGGGGCCTGGCTACACCTTC. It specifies CASSFGGPGYTF.

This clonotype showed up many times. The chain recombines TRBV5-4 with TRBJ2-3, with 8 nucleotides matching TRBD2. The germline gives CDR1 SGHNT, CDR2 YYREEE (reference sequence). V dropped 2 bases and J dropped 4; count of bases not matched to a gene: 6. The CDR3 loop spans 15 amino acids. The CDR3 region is CASSLGGRSADTQYF. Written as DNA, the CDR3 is TGTGCCAGCAGCTTAGGCGGGAGGAGCGCAGATACGCAGTATTTT. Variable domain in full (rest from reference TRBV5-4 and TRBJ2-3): ETGVTQSPTHLIKTRGQQVTLRCSSQSGHNTVSWYQQALGQGPQFIFQYYREEENGRGNFPPRFSGLQFPNYSSELNVNALELDDSALYLCASSLGGRSADTQYFGPGTRLTVL.

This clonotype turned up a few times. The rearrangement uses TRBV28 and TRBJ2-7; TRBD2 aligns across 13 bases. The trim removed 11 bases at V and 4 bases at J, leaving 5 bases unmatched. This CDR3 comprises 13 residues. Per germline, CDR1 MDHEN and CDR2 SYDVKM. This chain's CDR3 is CAGRTSGSYEQYF. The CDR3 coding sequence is TGTGCCGGTCGGACTAGCGGGAGTTACGAGCAGTACTTC.

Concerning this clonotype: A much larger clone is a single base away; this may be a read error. CDR3 residues: CSARGDRTDTF. DNA for the CDR3: TGCAGTGCTAGAGGGGACAGGACCGACACCTTC. The chain uses TRBV20-1 and TRBJ1-2; 8 positions agree with TRBD1. Germline lookup yields CDR1 DFQATT and CDR2 SNEGSKA (reference sequence). The CDR3 totals 11 residues. J gave up 12 bases and V 1 base, and 4 bases lay outside the gene matches.

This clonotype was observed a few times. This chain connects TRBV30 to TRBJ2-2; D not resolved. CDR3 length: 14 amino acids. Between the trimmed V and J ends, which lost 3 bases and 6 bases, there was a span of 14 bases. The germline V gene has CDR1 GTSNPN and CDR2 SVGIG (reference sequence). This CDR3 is CAWSDLRDAGELFF. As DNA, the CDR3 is TGTGCCTGGAGCGACTTAAGGGATGCCGGGGAGCTGTTTTTT.

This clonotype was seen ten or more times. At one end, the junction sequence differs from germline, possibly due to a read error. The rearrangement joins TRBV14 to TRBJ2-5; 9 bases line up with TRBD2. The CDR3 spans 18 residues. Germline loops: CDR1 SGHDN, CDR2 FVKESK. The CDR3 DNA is TGTGCCAGCAGCGAAGACTGGGGAGCGGGAGGTACCCAAGAGACCCAGTACTTC. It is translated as CASSEDWGAGGTQETQYF.

The CDR3 DNA is TGTGCCAGTACCCCCCGTGGGTATGACACAGATACGCAGTATTTT. Amino acids: CASTPRGYDTDTQYF. The V call is TRBV19, the J call TRBJ2-3; D is ambiguous. Trimming cost V 7 bases and J 2 bases, with 16 bases left between them. The length of the CDR3 is 15 residues. The germline V gene has CDR1 LNHDA and CDR2 SQIVND (reference sequence).